The 11 T cell receptor beta chains given below trace back to one sample, sequenced in a study of post-analysis software for immune sequencing data (dated by TCRdb to between 2014 and 2017). The full study reports these points: Patients showed significantly higher frequencies than controls for several TRBV segments, among them TRBV5-6, TRBV5-1 and TRBV20-1.

The receptor library was made with PCR. The instrument was an Illumina HiSeq 2500. To reduce PCR and sequencing biases, unique molecular identifiers were incorporated into the TCR beta cDNA libraries. TCRdb reworked the public reads: Q25 trimming with fastp, MiXCR clone assembly, productive beta chains retained. CDR3 protein sequences are deduplicated, and each keeps its most common genes and DNA. This sample holds 450,000 or so distinct CDR3 sequences; 40% to 55% were observed only once. Jointly, the top ten make up about an eighth of the sample. For these TCRs, the target antigens are not known. Specimen: blood. Source of these receptors: a girl between 10 and 17 years old with multiple sclerosis.

There are a few counts of this clonotype. CDR3 region: CASSSDSLHPYEQYF. The CDR3 nucleotides are TGTGCCAGCAGCTCCGACAGCCTTCATCCCTACGAGCAGTACTTC. The chain links TRBV5-6 to TRBJ2-7; TRBD1 might be the D (5 bases). The germline gives CDR1 SGHDT, CDR2 YYEEEE. With 3 bases removed from V and 2 bases from J, the gap between germline ends came to 15 bases. CDR3 length: 15 amino acids.

About this clonotype: Compared with germline, one end of the junction differs, possibly owing to a read error. The V and J genes are TRBV2 and TRBJ2-1; TRBD2 agrees at 8 bases. The CDR3 has 15 amino acids. Per the germline V gene, CDR1 is SNHLY and CDR2 is FYNNEI. Here the CDR3 reads CASRQRESSYNGQFF. The DNA of the CDR3 is TGTGCCAGCAGACAGCGGGAGAGCTCCTACAATGGGCAGTTCTTC.

The V gene is TRBV29-1, the J gene TRBJ2-7, with D perhaps TRBD2 (5 bases). Judging by the DNA end, TRBJ2-5 fits better; the J call may be wrong. The CDR3 sequence is 12 residues long. Per germline, CDR1 SQVTM and CDR2 ANQGSEA. CDR3 sequence reads: CSVERVKETQYF. CDR3 DNA: TGCAGCGTTGAGAGGGTAAAAGAGACCCAGTACTTC.

The chain couples TRBV11-1 to TRBJ2-7, with D perhaps matching TRBD1 or TRBD2 (5 bases each). The CDR3 loop spans 15 amino acids. Germline CDR1 SGHAT, CDR2 FQDESV (reference sequence). Trimming pared 2 bases from V and 2 bases from J, leaving 13 bases between. The CDR3 sequence: CASSLSIEGTYEQYF. The CDR3 region has the DNA TGTGCCAGCAGCTTATCCATAGAGGGGACCTACGAGCAGTACTTC. The variable domain in full, with the rest retrieved from reference TRBV11-1 and TRBJ2-7, is EAEVAQSPRYKITEKSQAVAFWCDPISGHATLYWYRQILGQGPELLVQFQDESVVDDSQLPKDRFSAERLKGVDSTLKIQPAELGDSAMYLCASSLSIEGTYEQYFGPGTRLTVT.

The chain couples TRBV18 to TRBJ2-5; possibly TRBD1 for D (5 bases). The CDR3 sequence is 16 residues long. Germline values: CDR1 KGHSH, CDR2 LQKENI. The V end was cut by 3 bases, the J end by 11 bases, with 25 bases between. CDR3 bases: TGTGCCAGCTCACCCACTACAGGAACCTTTTCCTACGGGCAGTACTTC. This sequence encodes CASSPTTGTFSYGQYF.

The CDR3: CASSLEQGARRANVLTF. In DNA, the CDR3 is TGTGCCAGCAGTTTAGAACAGGGGGCTCGACGGGCCAACGTCCTGACTTTC. The chain carries TRBV28 and TRBJ2-6; 9 bases match TRBD1. Germline CDR1 reads MDHEN; CDR2 reads SYDVKM. The length of the CDR3 is 17 residues. The junction had 7 bases not matched to a gene; V was cut back by 2 bases and J by 5 bases.

This chain connects TRBV5-1 to TRBJ2-3, with 9 bases lining up with TRBD2. Trimming removed 4 bases from V and 4 bases from J; junction bases left unmatched: 10. From germline, CDR1 is SGHRS and CDR2 YFSETQ. The CDR3 totals 16 residues. Here the CDR3 reads CASSPGASGNSDTQYF. CDR3 DNA: TGCGCCAGCAGCCCCGGGGCTAGCGGGAATTCAGATACGCAGTATTTT.

The V and J genes are TRBV12-3 or TRBV12-4 and TRBJ2-7; possibly TRBD2 for D (6 bases). The DNA end lines up better with TRBJ2-5; the J call may be wrong. The CDR3 is 16 amino acids. DNA for the CDR3: TGTGCCAGCAGTCCCGGGGTGAGCGGGTACCAAGAGACCCAGTACTTC. It yields the protein CASSPGVSGYQETQYF.

This clonotype has just a few counts. For the CDR3, the DNA is TGCGCCAGCAGCCAAGGCCGACTAGCGGGAGGGTACAATGAGCAGTTCTTC. Translation gives CASSQGRLAGGYNEQFF. This chain links TRBV4-1 with TRBJ2-1; 14 bases line up with TRBD2. CDR3 length: 17 amino acids. V shed 1 base, J shed 4 bases, and the junction held 3 bases outside the gene matches. Germline V gene lookup returns CDR1 MGHRA and CDR2 YSYEKL.

A word on this clonotype: One junction end disagrees with the germline gene, perhaps due to a read error. CDR3 sequence: CASNQDRQETQYF. CDR3 bases: TGTGCCAGCAATCAGGATAGGCAAGAGACTCAGTACTTC. This sequence joins TRBV28 and TRBJ2-5; D not resolved. Germline CDR1 is MDHEN and CDR2 is SYDVKM. This CDR3 is built from 13 residues.

Only one count was recorded for this clonotype. The junction departs from the called germline gene at one end, perhaps through a read error. The chain links TRBV7-3 to TRBJ2-3; D assignment may be TRBD1 or TRBD2 (5 bases each). From germline, CDR1 is SGHTA and CDR2 FQGTGA. The CDR3 contains 14 residues. The CDR3 sequence: CASSRGAATGTQYF. The DNA for the CDR3 is TGTGCCAGCAGCAGAGGAGCGGCCACAGGTACGCAGTATTTT.